These T cell receptor beta chains were read from a single sample in a study of PD-1 blockade in classical Hodgkin lymphoma. Sequencing used immunoSEQ multiplex PCR; TCRdb keeps in-frame clones, though not all of them. The top ten hold about 16% of the sample, which has 75,000 to 100,000 clones, roughly 80% seen once. The input for sequencing was peripheral blood mononuclear cells (PBMCs), taken before the second cycle of nivolumab. The receptors were sampled from a human donor with classical Hodgkin lymphoma. The CDR3 runs from the conserved cysteine through the conserved F or W. The order of the fields is CDR3 DNA, CDR3 protein, D gene, V gene, clone size, J gene. A D gene is named only where the DNA matches it firmly. Clone size appears in some rows only: once, few, many, or a class for an expanded clone.

cdr3_nt: TGTGCCAGCAGCTTAGGCGTGAACATTCAGTACTTC
cdr3_aa: CASSLGVNIQYF
d_call: .
v_call: TRBV11-2
clone_size: .
j_call: TRBJ2-4

cdr3_nt: TGCGCCAGCAAAAGTAGAGGGGGCGCGGTATCCGGGGAGCTGTTTTTT
cdr3_aa: CASKSRGGAVSGELFF
d_call: TRBD1
v_call: TRBV5-1
clone_size: .
j_call: TRBJ2-2

cdr3_nt: TGTGCCAGCAGTGCATTCCAGGGGGCCTTGGGTGGAAACACCATATATTTT
cdr3_aa: CASSAFQGALGGNTIYF
d_call: TRBD1
v_call: TRBV9
clone_size: .
j_call: TRBJ1-3

cdr3_nt: TGCGCCAGCAGTGAGTCGAAGGGACAGGGTTACAATGAGCAGTTCTTC
cdr3_aa: CASSESKGQGYNEQFF
d_call: TRBD1
v_call: TRBV10-1
clone_size: .
j_call: TRBJ2-1

cdr3_nt: TGTGCCATCAGGTCAGGCCCGAGCTCCTACAATGAGCAGTTCTTC
cdr3_aa: CAIRSGPSSYNEQFF
d_call: .
v_call: TRBV10-3
clone_size: .
j_call: TRBJ2-1

cdr3_nt: TGTGCCAGCAGCTACTCCGGGACCCCCGCTTTCTTT
cdr3_aa: CASSYSGTPAFF
d_call: .
v_call: TRBV7-9
clone_size: .
j_call: TRBJ1-1

cdr3_nt: TGTGCCAGCAGCTTAGCGTACACAGATACGCAGTATTTT
cdr3_aa: CASSLAYTDTQYF
d_call: .
v_call: TRBV7-7
clone_size: .
j_call: TRBJ2-3

cdr3_nt: TGTGCCATCGGATTCTCTAGCGGGAGCAACCCCCGCTACGAGCAGTACTTC
cdr3_aa: CAIGFSSGSNPRYEQYF
d_call: TRBD2
v_call: TRBV10-3
clone_size: few
j_call: TRBJ2-7

cdr3_nt: TGTGCCAGCGTGCGGGACCTAGCAAGCACAGATACGCAGTATTTT
cdr3_aa: CASVRDLASTDTQYF
d_call: .
v_call: TRBV2
clone_size: once
j_call: TRBJ2-3

cdr3_nt: TGTGCCAGCAGCTCCCAGGTCTCTGGGGCCAACGTCCTGACTTTC
cdr3_aa: CASSSQVSGANVLTF
d_call: .
v_call: TRBV11-2
clone_size: .
j_call: TRBJ2-6

cdr3_nt: TGTGCCAGCAGCTTGGGGCCCCTAGCGGGAGGCACAGATACGCAGTATTTT
cdr3_aa: CASSLGPLAGGTDTQYF
d_call: TRBD2
v_call: TRBV5-4
clone_size: .
j_call: TRBJ2-3

cdr3_nt: TGTGCCAGCAGCGTAGCTCCGGGACTAGAAAACACCGGGGAGCTGTTTTTT
cdr3_aa: CASSVAPGLENTGELFF
d_call: TRBD2
v_call: TRBV9
clone_size: .
j_call: TRBJ2-2

cdr3_nt: TGCGCCAGCAGCCACCCGGGTCCAAGAAGCTCTGGAAACACCATATATTTT
cdr3_aa: CASSHPGPRSSGNTIYF
d_call: .
v_call: TRBV4-1
clone_size: few
j_call: TRBJ1-3

cdr3_nt: TGTGCCAGTAGTATGTTTCAAACTAGCGGTTCCTACGAGCAGTACTTC
cdr3_aa: CASSMFQTSGSYEQYF
d_call: TRBD2
v_call: TRBV19
clone_size: once
j_call: TRBJ2-7

cdr3_nt: TGTGCCTGGAGCCCCCAGAGAATCACAGATACGCAGTATTTT
cdr3_aa: CAWSPQRITDTQYF
d_call: .
v_call: TRBV30
clone_size: .
j_call: TRBJ2-3

cdr3_nt: TGTGCCAGCAACAGGGATAGCACAGATACGCAGTATTTT
cdr3_aa: CASNRDSTDTQYF
d_call: .
v_call: TRBV28
clone_size: .
j_call: TRBJ2-3

cdr3_nt: TGTGCCTGGAAGGCCCCAGGGGAAACTGGGGAGCTGTTTTTT
cdr3_aa: CAWKAPGETGELFF
d_call: .
v_call: TRBV30
clone_size: .
j_call: TRBJ2-2

cdr3_nt: TGTGCCAGCAGTGGACGGACCGCGGGGAATTCACCCCTCCACTTT
cdr3_aa: CASSGRTAGNSPLHF
d_call: .
v_call: TRBV6-1
clone_size: .
j_call: TRBJ1-6